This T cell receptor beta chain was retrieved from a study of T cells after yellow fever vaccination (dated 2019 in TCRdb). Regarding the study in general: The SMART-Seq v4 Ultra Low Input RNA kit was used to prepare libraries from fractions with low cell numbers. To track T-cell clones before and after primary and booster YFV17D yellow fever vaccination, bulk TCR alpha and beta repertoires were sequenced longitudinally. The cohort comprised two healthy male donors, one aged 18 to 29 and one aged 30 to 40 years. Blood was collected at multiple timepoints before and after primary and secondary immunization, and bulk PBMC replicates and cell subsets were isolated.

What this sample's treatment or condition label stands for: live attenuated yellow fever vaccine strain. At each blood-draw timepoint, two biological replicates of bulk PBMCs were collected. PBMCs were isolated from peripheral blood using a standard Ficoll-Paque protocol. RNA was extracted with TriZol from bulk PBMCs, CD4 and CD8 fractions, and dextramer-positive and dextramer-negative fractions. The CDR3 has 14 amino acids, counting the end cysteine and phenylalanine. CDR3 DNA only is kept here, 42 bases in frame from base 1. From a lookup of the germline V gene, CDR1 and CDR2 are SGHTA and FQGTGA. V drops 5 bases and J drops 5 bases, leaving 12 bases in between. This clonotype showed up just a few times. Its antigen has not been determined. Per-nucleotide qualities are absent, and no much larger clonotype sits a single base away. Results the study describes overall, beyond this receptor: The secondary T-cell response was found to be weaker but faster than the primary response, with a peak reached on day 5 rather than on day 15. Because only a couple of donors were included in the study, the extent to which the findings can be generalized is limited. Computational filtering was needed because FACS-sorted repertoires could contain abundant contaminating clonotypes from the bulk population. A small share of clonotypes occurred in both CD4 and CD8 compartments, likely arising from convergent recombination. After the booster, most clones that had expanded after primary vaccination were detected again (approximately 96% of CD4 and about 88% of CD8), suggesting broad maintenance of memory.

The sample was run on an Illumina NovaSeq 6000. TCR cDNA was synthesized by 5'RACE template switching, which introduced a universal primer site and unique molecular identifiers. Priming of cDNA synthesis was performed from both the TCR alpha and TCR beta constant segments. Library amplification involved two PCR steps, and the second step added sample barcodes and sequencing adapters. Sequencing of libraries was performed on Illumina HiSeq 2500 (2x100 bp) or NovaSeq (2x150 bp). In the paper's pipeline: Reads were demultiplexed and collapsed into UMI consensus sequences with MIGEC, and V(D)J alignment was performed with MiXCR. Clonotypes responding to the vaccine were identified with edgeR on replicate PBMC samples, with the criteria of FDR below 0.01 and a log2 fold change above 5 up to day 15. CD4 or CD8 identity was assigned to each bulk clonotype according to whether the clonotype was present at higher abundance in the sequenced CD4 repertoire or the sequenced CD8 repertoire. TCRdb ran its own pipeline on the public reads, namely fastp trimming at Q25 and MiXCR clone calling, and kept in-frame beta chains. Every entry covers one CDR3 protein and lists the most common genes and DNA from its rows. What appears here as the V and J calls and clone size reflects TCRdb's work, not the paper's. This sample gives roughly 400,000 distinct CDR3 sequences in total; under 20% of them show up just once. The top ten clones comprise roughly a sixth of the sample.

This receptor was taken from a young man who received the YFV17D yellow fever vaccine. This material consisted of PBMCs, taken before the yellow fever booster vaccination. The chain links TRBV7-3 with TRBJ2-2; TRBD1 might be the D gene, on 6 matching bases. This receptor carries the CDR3 CASSTSQGTGELFF. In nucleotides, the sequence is TGTGCCAGCAGCACCTCACAGGGAACCGGGGAGCTGTTTTTT.